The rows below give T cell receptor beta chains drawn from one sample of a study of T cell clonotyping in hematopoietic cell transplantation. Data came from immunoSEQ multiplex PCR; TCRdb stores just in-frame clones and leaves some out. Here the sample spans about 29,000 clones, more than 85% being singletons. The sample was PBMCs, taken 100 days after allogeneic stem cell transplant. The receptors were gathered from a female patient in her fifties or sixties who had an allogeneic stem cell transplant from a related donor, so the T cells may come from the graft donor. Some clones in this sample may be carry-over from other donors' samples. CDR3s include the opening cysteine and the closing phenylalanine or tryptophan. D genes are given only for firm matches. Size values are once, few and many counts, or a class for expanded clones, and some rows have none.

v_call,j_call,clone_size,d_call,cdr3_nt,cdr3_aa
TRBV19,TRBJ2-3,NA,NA,TGTGCCAGTAGTATAGGGCGGTTTAGCACAGATACGCAGTATTTT,CASSIGRFSTDTQYF
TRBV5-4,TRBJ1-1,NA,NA,TGTGCCAGCAGCTATGGCGTGGGGGTCACTGAAGCTTTCTTT,CASSYGVGVTEAFF
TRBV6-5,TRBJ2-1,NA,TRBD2,TGTGCCAGCAGTTACTATAGCGGGATGAATGAGCAGTTCTTC,CASSYYSGMNEQFF
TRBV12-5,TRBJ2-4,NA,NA,TGTGCTAGTGGCCGGTACGGACTAGCCAAAAACATTCAGTACTTC,CASGRYGLAKNIQYF
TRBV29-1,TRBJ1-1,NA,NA,TGCAGCGTTGGGAGGAGGGGAGGTACTGAAGCTTTCTTT,CSVGRRGGTEAFF
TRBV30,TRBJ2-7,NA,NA,TGTGCCTATAGAAGGGGACGGGGGCTGTACGAGCAGTACTTC,CAYRRGRGLYEQYF
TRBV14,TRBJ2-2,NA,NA,TGTGCCAGCAGCCAAGTAATTTCCAGCACCGGGGAGCTGTTTTTT,CASSQVISSTGELFF
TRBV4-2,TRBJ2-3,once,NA,TGTGCCAGCAGCCAAAGTGGGGCCTCAGGTTGGGCCACAGATACGCAGTATTTT,CASSQSGASGWATDTQYF
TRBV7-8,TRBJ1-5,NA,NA,NA,CASSLRQQYQPQHF
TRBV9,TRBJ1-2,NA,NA,TGTGCCAGCAGCGTATCAGGGAGTTGGGCTAACTATGGCTACACCTTC,CASSVSGSWANYGYTF
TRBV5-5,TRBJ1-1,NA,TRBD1,TGTGCCAGCAGTCCGGACAGGGGTAACACTGAAGCTTTCTTT,CASSPDRGNTEAFF
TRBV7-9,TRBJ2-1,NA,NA,TGTGCCAGCAGCTTAGGGGGTGTCGATGAGCAGTTCTTC,CASSLGGVDEQFF
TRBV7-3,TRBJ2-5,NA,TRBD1,TGTGCCAGCAGCCCGGGGACAGGGACAAAAGAGACCCAGTACTTC,CASSPGTGTKETQYF
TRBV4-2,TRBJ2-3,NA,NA,TGTGCCAGCAGCCAGTTGACAGGCCTGCTCAGCACAGATACGCAGTATTTT,CASSQLTGLLSTDTQYF
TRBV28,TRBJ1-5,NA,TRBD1,TGTGCCAGCGGAGGACAGGGGAACCATCAGCCCCAGCATTTT,CASGGQGNHQPQHF
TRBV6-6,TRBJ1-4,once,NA,TGTGCCAGCGAGTTTAATGAAAAACTGTTTTTT,CASEFNEKLFF
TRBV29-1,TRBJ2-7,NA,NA,TGCAGCGTTGAAGGTGGGGGGGCATCCTACGAGCAGTACTTC,CSVEGGGASYEQYF
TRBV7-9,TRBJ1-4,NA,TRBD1,TGTGCCAGCAGCCCCGGACAGGGCTTCGGTGAAAAACTGTTTTTT,CASSPGQGFGEKLFF
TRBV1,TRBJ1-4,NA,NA,TGCACCAGCAGCCAAGAGAGGAAGGGGGAGGAAAAACTGTTTTTT,CTSSQERKGEEKLFF
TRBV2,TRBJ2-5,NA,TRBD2,TGTGCCAGCAAGACTAGCGGGGGGGTGAAGGAGACCCAGTACTTC,CASKTSGGVKETQYF
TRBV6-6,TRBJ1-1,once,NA,TGTGCCAGCAGTCACGTACGGGAGGCTGAAGCTTTCTTT,CASSHVREAEAFF
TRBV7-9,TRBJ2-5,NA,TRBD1,TGTGCCAGCAGCCCCAAGACTCCGGGACAGGGTACTAGAGAGACCCAGTACTTC,CASSPKTPGQGTRETQYF
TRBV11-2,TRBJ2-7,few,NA,TGTGCCAGCAGCTTAGTCGGCGGGGGCCGAATCTACGAGCAGTACTTC,CASSLVGGGRIYEQYF
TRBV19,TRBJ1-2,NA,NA,TGTGCCAGTGGAAATTTAGGCTACACCTTC,CASGNLGYTF
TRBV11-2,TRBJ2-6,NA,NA,TGTGCCAGCAGCCGTTCGAGGGCCGGGGCCAACGTCCTGACTTTC,CASSRSRAGANVLTF
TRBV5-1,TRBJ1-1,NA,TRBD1,TGCGCCAGCAGCTTGGACAGGGGGATGAACACTGAAGCTTTCTTT,CASSLDRGMNTEAFF
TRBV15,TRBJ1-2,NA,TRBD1,TGTGCCACCAGCAGATGGGGGACAGGAGGCTCGCTCTATGGCTACACCTTC,CATSRWGTGGSLYGYTF
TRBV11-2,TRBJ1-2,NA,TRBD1,TGTGCCAGCAACAAGAAAGGACAGGCGGGCTACACCTTC,CASNKKGQAGYTF
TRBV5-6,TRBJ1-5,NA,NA,TGTGCCAGCAGCTTGCGTTGGGGTAGTTACAATCAGCCCCAGCATTTT,CASSLRWGSYNQPQHF
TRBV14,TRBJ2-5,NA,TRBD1,TGTGCCAGCAGCCCCCGGACAGGTCAAGAGACCCAGTACTTC,CASSPRTGQETQYF
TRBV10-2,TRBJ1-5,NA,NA,TGCGCCAGCAGTGAGGCAGGGATCTTGGTCAATCAGCCCCAGCATTTT,CASSEAGILVNQPQHF
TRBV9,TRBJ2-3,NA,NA,TGTGCCAGCAGCCCCCGAATCGCAGATACGCAGTATTTT,CASSPRIADTQYF
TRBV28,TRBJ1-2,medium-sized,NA,TGTGCCAGCAGTTTGTTGAGGGGTAATGGCTATGGCTACACCTTC,CASSLLRGNGYGYTF
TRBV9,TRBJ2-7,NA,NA,TGTGCCAGCAGCGTATCAGGGAAGGGCGACGAGCAGTACTTC,CASSVSGKGDEQYF
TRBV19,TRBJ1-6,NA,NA,TGTGCCAGTAGTGGGTTAAGCGAATATTCACCCCTCCACTTT,CASSGLSEYSPLHF
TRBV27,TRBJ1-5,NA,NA,TGTGCCAGCAGCCGGAATCAGCCCCAGCATTTT,CASSRNQPQHF
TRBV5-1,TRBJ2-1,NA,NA,TGCGCCAGCAGCTTGTTCGGAAATGAGCAGTTCTTC,CASSLFGNEQFF
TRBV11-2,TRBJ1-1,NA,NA,TGTGCCAGCAGCCCACGACAGAATAGGGACACTGAAGCTTTCTTT,CASSPRQNRDTEAFF
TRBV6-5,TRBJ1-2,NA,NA,TGTGCCAGCACCCACCGGGGGGTTGGCTACACCTTC,CASTHRGVGYTF
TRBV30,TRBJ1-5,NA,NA,TGTGCCTGGAGTGTCGGGGGAGTTCAGCCCCAGCATTTT,CAWSVGGVQPQHF
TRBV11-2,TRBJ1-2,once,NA,TGTGCCAGCAGCCCCGACCCCACAAGGACTGGCTATGGCTACACCTTC,CASSPDPTRTGYGYTF
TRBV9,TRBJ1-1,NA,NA,TGTGCCAGCAGCGAGAATTTGGGGACTGAAGCTTTCTTT,CASSENLGTEAFF
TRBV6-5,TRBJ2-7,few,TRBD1,TGTGCCAGCAGTAGACAGGGGATCAACGAGCAGTACTTC,CASSRQGINEQYF
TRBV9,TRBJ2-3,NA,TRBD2,TGTGCCAGCAGCACCCTAGCGGGGAGTACAGATACGCAGTATTTT,CASSTLAGSTDTQYF
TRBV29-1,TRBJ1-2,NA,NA,TGCAGCGTTGAAGGGGCCTCCTCGGGGTATGGCTACACCTTC,CSVEGASSGYGYTF
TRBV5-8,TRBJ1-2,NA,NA,TGTGCCAGCAGCATCGACCCTGGACAGAACTATGGCTACACCTTC,CASSIDPGQNYGYTF
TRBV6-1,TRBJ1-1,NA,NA,TGTGCCAGCAGTGAAGCGGCAGACACTGAAGCTTTCTTT,CASSEAADTEAFF
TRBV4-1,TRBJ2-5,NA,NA,TGCGCCAGCAGCCAATTTGTTCACCGGGCGCAAGAGACCCAGTACTTC,CASSQFVHRAQETQYF